This TCR beta chain originates from a study of T cell changes during pregnancy in multiple sclerosis. Germline V gene sequence: CDR1 LNHDA, CDR2 SQIVND (reference sequence). Trimming removed 6 bases from V and 7 bases from J; junction bases left unmatched: 10. The CDR3 covers 16 residues. Sequenced by immunoSEQ multiplex PCR; TCRdb stores in-frame clones only, minus some. Of about 67,000 clones listed, 90% are singletons. The rearrangement links TRBV19 to TRBJ1-5, with 12 positions matching TRBD1. The source material was peripheral blood, sampled in the third trimester of pregnancy. The TCR comes from a female donor with multiple sclerosis, enrolled in a pregnancy study. CDR3 bases: TGTGCCAGTAGCCCTTGGGGGACAGGGGGCTGGCAGCCCCAGCATTTT. Protein: CASSPWGTGGWQPQHF. Full variable domain (outside the CDR3, taken from reference TRBV19 and TRBJ1-5): DGGITQSPKYLFRKEGQNVTLSCEQNLNHDAMYWYRQDPGQGLRLIYYSQIVNDFQKGDIAEGYSVSREKKESFPLTVTSAQKNPTAFYLCASSPWGTGGWQPQHFGDGTRLSIL.